The 18 T cell receptor beta chains below were found in one sample sequenced in a study of low-dose radiotherapy and immunotherapy resistance in tumors. Alpha and beta chains were covered, as first-strand cDNA relied on TRAV- and TRBV-specific primers. The authors ran around 18 PCR cycles to amplify TCRs with a constant-region primer and V-primer adapter. TCRdb re-analysed the reads in MiXCR, keeping a single row per CDR3 protein. The profile covers 14,000 to 15,000 distinct CDR3 sequences, with less than 55% appearing a single time and 3.5% to 4.5% taken by the ten largest. The receptors stem from a human donor with advanced metastatic prostate, ovarian, gallbladder or colorectal cancer (not recorded which). This table probably holds off-target reads from a library built for another chain.

Judged by abundance, this clonotype is medium-sized. The genes are TRBV29-1 and TRBJ1-1; TRBD1 agrees at 9 bases. The CDR3 totals 13 residues. J was trimmed by 0 bases and V by 7 bases; bases with no gene match: 3. Per germline, CDR1 SQVTM and CDR2 ANQGSEA. CDR3 sequence reads: CSGGDRVNTEAFF. CDR3 sequence (DNA): TGCAGCGGGGGGGACAGGGTGAACACTGAAGCTTTCTTT.

CDR3 amino acids: CASSFGTSQIGELFF. In nucleotides, the CDR3 is TGTGCCAGCAGCTTTGGAACTAGCCAAATCGGGGAGCTGTTTTTT. This chain uses TRBV9 with TRBJ2-2; possible D gene TRBD2, 6 bases. Germline assignment: CDR1 SGDLS and CDR2 YYNGEE. The V end was cut by 4 bases, the J end by 7 bases, with 17 bases between. CDR3 length: 15 residues.

The chain recombines TRBV5-4 with TRBJ2-1, with D possibly TRBD2 on 5 matching bases. The V gene's germline CDR1 is SGHNT and CDR2 YYREEE (reference sequence). The CDR3 is 15 amino acids. The V gene lost 5 bases and the J gene lost 3 bases, with 15 bases spanning the gap. CDR3 region: CASRPPPGVYNEQFF. The CDR3 nucleotides are TGTGCCAGCAGACCCCCCCCCGGGGTCTACAATGAGCAGTTCTTC.

This clonotype was seen more than once but under ten times. The chain joins TRBV18 to TRBJ1-5; possibly TRBD1 for D (5 bases). CDR1 and CDR2 from the germline V gene are KGHSH and LQKENI. Between the trimmed V and J ends, which lost 2 bases and 7 bases, there was a span of 9 bases. The CDR3 has 13 residues. As DNA, the CDR3 is TGTGCCAGCTCACCAGTCGGGGGGCAGCCCCAGCATTTT. It specifies CASSPVGGQPQHF. The variable domain in full, with the rest retrieved from reference TRBV18 and TRBJ1-5, is NAGVMQNPRHLVRRRGQEARLRCSPMKGHSHVYWYRQLPEEGLKFMVYLQKENIIDESGMPKERFSAEFPKEGPSILRIQQVVRGDSAAYFCASSPVGGQPQHFGDGTRLSIL.

The chain employs TRBV6-2 or TRBV6-3 and TRBJ1-2; D unresolved. Germline V CDR1 and CDR2: MNHEY, SVGEGT. Trimming left V 2 bases short and J 4 bases short, with 11 bases between. The CDR3 is 14 residues long. In DNA form, the CDR3 reads TGTGCCAGCAGTTACGAACAGAAGATCTATGGCTACACCTTC. Its protein product is CASSYEQKIYGYTF.

J is TRBJ2-1 and V is TRBV20-1; perhaps TRBD2 as D (6 bases). CDR3 length: 11 residues. V lost 5 bases to trimming and J lost 11 bases, with 13 bases between them. The germline V gene encodes CDR1 DFQATT and CDR2 SNEGSKA (reference sequence). Here the CDR3 DNA reads TGCAGTGCTCAGACCGGGAGACAGCAGTTCTTC. Translation: CSAQTGRQQFF.

V usage is TRBV5-1 and J usage is TRBJ1-2; D ambiguous. Trimming cost V 6 bases and J 4 bases, with 16 bases left between them. The CDR3 spans 14 residues. CDR1 is SGHRS, CDR2 YFSETQ, per germline. As DNA, the CDR3 is TGCGCCAGCAAGGAGGGCTATACCAGCTATGGCTACACCTTC. Translating it yields CASKEGYTSYGYTF.

A few counts support this clonotype. V gene TRBV27 combines with J gene TRBJ2-1; 7 positions match TRBD1. CDR3 size: 14 residues. V gave up 11 bases and J gave up 9 bases; unmatched junction bases: 16. CDR1 is MNHEY, CDR2 SMNVEV, per germline (reference sequence). CDR3 sequence reads: CAHRGLRWGREQFF. The CDR3 nucleotides read TGTGCCCACAGGGGTTTAAGGTGGGGGCGTGAGCAGTTCTTC.

The rearrangement uses TRBV5-1 and TRBJ2-2; 7 nucleotides agree with TRBD1. J gave up 3 bases and V 4 bases, and 6 bases lay outside the gene matches. Germline CDR1 SGHRS, CDR2 YFSETQ. This CDR3 has 15 amino acids. CDR3 protein: CASSQGQRHTGELFF. The CDR3 DNA is TGCGCCAGCAGCCAGGGACAGAGACACACCGGGGAGCTGTTTTTT.

The chain uses TRBV19 and TRBJ2-7; 13 nucleotides agree with TRBD2. The V and J ends lost 6 bases and 3 bases, in that order; junction bases with no gene match: 5. In germline, CDR1 is LNHDA, CDR2 SQIVND (reference sequence). The CDR3 has 15 residues. CDR3 loop: CASRRLAGGDYEQYF. The CDR3 DNA follows: TGTGCCAGTAGAAGACTAGCGGGAGGCGACTACGAGCAGTACTTC.

In its sample, this clonotype was seen a few times. V and J are TRBV13 and TRBJ2-7; maybe TRBD1 (5 bases). Between the trimmed V and J ends, which lost 1 base and 0 bases, there was a span of 10 bases. The germline V gene encodes CDR1 PRHDT and CDR2 FYEKMQ (reference sequence). The CDR3 totals 15 residues. CDR3 in amino acids: CASSLASTVSYEQYF. The CDR3 nucleotides are TGTGCCAGCAGCTTAGCATCGACAGTCTCCTACGAGCAGTACTTC.

This chain joins TRBV28 and TRBJ2-1, with unresolved D. V was cut by 4 bases and J by 10 bases, with 8 bases left in between. From germline, CDR1 is MDHEN and CDR2 SYDVKM. The CDR3 spans 11 residues. CDR3 amino acids: CASSSGREQFF. The CDR3 DNA follows: TGTGCCAGCAGTTCCGGACGGGAGCAGTTCTTC.

This clonotype was detected a few times. The chain joins TRBV5-4 to TRBJ2-5, with 9 bases identical to TRBD2. The ends lost 4 bases at V and 5 bases at J; junction bases unmatched: 9. The CDR3 sequence is 15 residues long. CDR1 is SGHNT, CDR2 YYREEE, per germline (reference sequence). CDR3 sequence reads: CASSGAREGRETQYF. The CDR3 DNA follows: TGTGCCAGCAGCGGCGCGCGGGAGGGCCGGGAGACCCAGTACTTC.

The chain is built from TRBV10-3 and TRBJ2-3, with 7 bases lining up with TRBD2. V was pared by 8 bases and J by 6 bases, with 11 bases of the junction left unmatched. Germline CDR1 and CDR2: ENHRY and SYGVKD. The CDR3 is 14 residues long. In nucleotides, the CDR3 is TGTGCCATCTCCCCCGGGACTACCGCCGATACGCAGTATTTT. This sequence encodes CAISPGTTADTQYF.

V gene TRBV6-2 or TRBV6-3 combines with J gene TRBJ2-3; D not resolved. The CDR3 contains 13 residues. Germline lookup yields CDR1 MNHEY and CDR2 SVGEGT. Deletions cut 5 bases from V and 2 bases from J, with 8 bases between. The CDR3 bases are TGTGCCAGCAGTGAGGTCCCCACAGATACGCAGTATTTT. It specifies CASSEVPTDTQYF.

This chain uses TRBV20-1 with TRBJ2-3; 10 positions match TRBD1. The CDR3 sequence is 15 residues long. With V trimmed by 5 bases and J by 4 bases, 9 bases remained unmatched. Per the germline V gene, CDR1 is DFQATT and CDR2 is SNEGSKA (reference sequence). This CDR3 is CSAPPGQGFPDTQYF. CDR3 nucleotides: TGCAGTGCTCCCCCGGGACAGGGGTTTCCAGATACGCAGTATTTT.

This clonotype was counted a few times. The V call is TRBV2, the J call TRBJ2-4; TRBD1 matches 8 bases. CDR1 SNHLY and CDR2 FYNNEI come from the germline V gene. The CDR3 contains 15 residues. The V gene end was trimmed by 8 bases and the J gene end by 3 bases; junction bases not matched to a gene: 9. This CDR3 is CASPSTGDSKNIQYF. CDR3 DNA: TGTGCCAGCCCCTCGACAGGGGATAGCAAAAACATTCAGTACTTC.

The V call is TRBV29-1, the J call TRBJ2-5; 10 bases are a match to TRBD2. Germline V CDR1 and CDR2: SQVTM, ANQGSEA. This CDR3 has 12 residues. The ends lost 4 bases at V and 4 bases at J; junction bases unmatched: 0. CDR3 loop: CSVGLAGETQYF. In nucleotides, the CDR3 is TGCAGCGTTGGACTAGCGGGAGAGACCCAGTACTTC.